The clone carrying this T cell receptor beta chain appeared once. Antigen unknown. Per the germline V gene, CDR1 is SGHRS and CDR2 is YFSETQ. V was cut by 5 bases and J by 0 bases, with 16 bases left in between. CDR3 length: 16 amino acids. The data are from a study of OX40 agonist ivuxolimab in advanced cancers. Study at large: Past anti-PD-1, anti-PD-L1 or anti-CTLA-4 therapy was accepted, and 40% to 45% had received some.

Sampling of blood occurred at baseline, cycle 4 day 1, and cycle 7 day 1. Study-wide points: Low normalized T-cell clonal expansion also characterized some of the nonresponders.

Clones were read by immunoSEQ multiplex PCR, and TCRdb kept only the in-frame ones, dropping some. The data hold more than 80,000 clones, with about 83% observed a single time. V usage is TRBV5-1 and J usage is TRBJ2-3; no reliable D call. The sequence derives from an adult with an advanced solid tumor such as melanoma, head and neck, liver or kidney cancer. The sequenced sample was CD4+ or CD8+ T cells sorted from blood, obtained in a trial of the OX40 agonist ivuxolimab. CDR3 amino acids: CASSRLQEPSTDTQYF. CDR3 nucleotides: TGCGCCAGCAGTCGCCTCCAGGAACCTAGCACAGATACGCAGTATTTT.